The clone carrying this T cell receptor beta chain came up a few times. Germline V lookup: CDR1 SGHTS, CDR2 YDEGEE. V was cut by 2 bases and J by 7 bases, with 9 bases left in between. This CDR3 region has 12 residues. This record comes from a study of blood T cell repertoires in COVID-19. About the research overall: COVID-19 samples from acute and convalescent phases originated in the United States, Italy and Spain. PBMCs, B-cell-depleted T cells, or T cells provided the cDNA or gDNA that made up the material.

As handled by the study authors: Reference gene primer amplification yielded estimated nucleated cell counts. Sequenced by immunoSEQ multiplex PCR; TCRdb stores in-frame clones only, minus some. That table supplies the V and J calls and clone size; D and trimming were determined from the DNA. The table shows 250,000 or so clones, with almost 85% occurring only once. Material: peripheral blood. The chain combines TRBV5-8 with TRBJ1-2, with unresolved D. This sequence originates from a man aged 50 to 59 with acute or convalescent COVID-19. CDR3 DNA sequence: TGTGCCAGCAGCTTCGGGTTGCGTGGCTACACCTTC. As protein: CASSFGLRGYTF.